The clone carrying this T cell receptor (beta chain) was observed many times. V gave up 5 bases and J gave up 7 bases; unmatched junction bases: 8. This CDR3 contains 13 residues. Germline V gene data show CDR1 as SEHNR and CDR2 as FQNEAQ (reference sequence). The source of the sample is a study of T-cell reconstitution after alpha-beta-depleted transplantation in children. The TCRbeta library was prepared with unique molecular identifiers. TCRdb reprocessed the PCR reads with MiXCR, giving one entry per CDR3 protein. The sample shows about 110,000 distinct CDR3 sequences, about a tenth of them seen only once.

Here the sequenced sample was PBMCs, taken before TCRalphabeta/CD19-depleted stem cell transplant. The gene calls are TRBV7-9 and TRBJ2-7; 7 nucleotides match TRBD2. This sequence was found in a boy aged 2 to 9 with acute lymphoblastic leukemia, due to receive a stem cell transplant. CDR3 DNA: TGTGCCAGCAGCCTGGACGGACTAGGGGAGCAGTACTTC. Its translation: CASSLDGLGEQYF.